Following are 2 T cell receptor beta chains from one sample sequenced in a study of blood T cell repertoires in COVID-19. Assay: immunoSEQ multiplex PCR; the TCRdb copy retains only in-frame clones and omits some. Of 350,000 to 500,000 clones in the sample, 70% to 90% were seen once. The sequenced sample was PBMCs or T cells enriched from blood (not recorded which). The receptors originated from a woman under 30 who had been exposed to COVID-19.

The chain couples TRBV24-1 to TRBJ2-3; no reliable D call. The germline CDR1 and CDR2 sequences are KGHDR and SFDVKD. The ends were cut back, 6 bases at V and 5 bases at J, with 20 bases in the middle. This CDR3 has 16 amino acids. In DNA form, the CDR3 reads TGTGCCACCAGTCGTGCGGTCTTTGGGTACGGAGATACGCAGTATTTT. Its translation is CATSRAVFGYGDTQYF.

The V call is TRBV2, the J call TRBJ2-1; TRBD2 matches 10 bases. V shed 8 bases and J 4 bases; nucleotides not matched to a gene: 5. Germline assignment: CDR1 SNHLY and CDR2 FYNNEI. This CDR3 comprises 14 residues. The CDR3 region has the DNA TGTGCCAGCGGGGAGCGGGAGGGTTACAATGAGCAGTTCTTC. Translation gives CASGEREGYNEQFF.